These 12 T cell receptor beta chains came from one sample sequenced in a study of blood T cells in healthy people across ages (dated by TCRdb to between 2015 and 2017). Libraries were made using 5' RACE. The sequencing machine was an Illumina HiSeq 2500. A second 7 to 11 cycle PCR used a sample-barcoded 5' primer and a J-beta primer mix. Through fastp at Q25 and MiXCR, TCRdb rebuilt clones from the public reads, retaining in-frame beta chains. One record per CDR3 amino acid sequence lists the most common genes and DNA. Within this sample are 780,000 or so distinct CDR3 sequences, with roughly 56% of them counted one time only. 20% to 30% of the sample is held by the ten biggest clonotypes. The sequenced sample consisted of blood. The receptors originated from a man in his forties in good health.

This chain links TRBV9 with TRBJ2-2; 7 positions agree with TRBD2. V dropped 3 bases and J dropped 7; count of bases not matched to a gene: 0. This CDR3 comprises 12 residues. CDR1 and CDR2 (germline): SGDLS, YYNGEE. CDR3 bases: TGTGCCAGCAGCGCGGGAGGCGGGGAGCTGTTTTTT. It codes for CASSAGGGELFF.

The genes are TRBV6-2 or TRBV6-3 and TRBJ1-5, with TRBD1 identical over 7 bases. Losses at the gene ends were 7 bases for V and 2 bases for J; bases not matched to a gene: 14. This CDR3 contains 17 residues. Germline lookup yields CDR1 MNHEY and CDR2 SVGEGT. CDR3 amino acids: CASIPNPRQGGNQPQHF. DNA of the CDR3: TGTGCCAGCATTCCTAACCCAAGACAGGGAGGCAATCAGCCCCAGCATTTT.

This sequence joins TRBV28 and TRBJ1-1; perhaps TRBD1 as D (5 bases). V lost 10 bases and J lost 11, with 29 bases in between. The CDR3 is made up of 15 amino acids. Germline V gene data show CDR1 as MDHEN and CDR2 as SYDVKM. The CDR3, as DNA: TGTGCCACCCTCTTCCCCCCCGGGACTCCTTTTGGGGCTTTCTTT. Translation gives CATLFPPGTPFGAFF.

V is TRBV10-3 and J is TRBJ1-2; TRBD1 matches at 7 bases. Germline V lookup: CDR1 ENHRY, CDR2 SYGVKD. The CDR3 sequence is 15 residues long. V shed 8 bases and J 4 bases; nucleotides not matched to a gene: 13. CDR3 sequence reads: CAIAQSGRGGYGYTF. CDR3 nucleotide sequence: TGTGCCATCGCCCAATCGGGCAGGGGGGGCTATGGCTACACCTTC.

The chain combines TRBV27 with TRBJ2-1; D may match TRBD1 or TRBD2 (6 bases each). Trimming removed 2 bases from V and 4 bases from J, with 18 bases in between. CDR1 and CDR2 from the germline V gene are MNHEY and SMNVEV (reference sequence). This CDR3 has 17 residues. The CDR3 spells CASSLVGGRQTYNEQFF. CDR3 nucleotide sequence: TGTGCCAGCAGTTTAGTCGGGGGCCGCCAGACTTACAATGAGCAGTTCTTC.

The chain couples TRBV7-9 to TRBJ2-5; 9 nucleotides line up with TRBD2. V shed 5 bases, J shed 5 bases, and the junction held 9 bases outside the gene matches. CDR1 and CDR2 from the germline V gene are SEHNR and FQNEAQ (reference sequence). CDR3 size: 15 residues. CDR3 region: CASSLNSGSGETQYF. The CDR3, as DNA: TGTGCCAGCAGCCTGAATAGCGGGAGTGGGGAGACCCAGTACTTC.

The V and J genes are TRBV10-2 and TRBJ1-1; D unresolved. The V gene lost 8 bases and the J gene lost 1 base, with 14 bases spanning the gap. Germline values: CDR1 WSHSY, CDR2 SAAADI. The CDR3 runs to 14 residues. CDR3 region: CASADGLRNTEAFF. The CDR3 nucleotides read TGCGCCAGCGCGGACGGCCTGAGGAACACTGAAGCTTTCTTT.

This chain joins TRBV5-1 and TRBJ2-1; 11 bases are a match to TRBD2. The CDR3 consists of 16 residues. Trimming at V came to 0 bases and at J to 7 bases, leaving 6 bases not matched to a gene. Germline V lookup: CDR1 SGHRS, CDR2 YFSETQ. As DNA, the CDR3 is TGCGCCAGCAGCTTGGGTGTAGCGGGAGGGATGAATGAGCAGTTCTTC. Protein sequence: CASSLGVAGGMNEQFF.

This sequence joins TRBV2 and TRBJ2-7; 9 positions agree with TRBD2. The length of the CDR3 is 14 residues. V lost 7 bases and J lost 3; bases outside the gene matches: 7. Germline CDR1 is SNHLY and CDR2 is FYNNEI. The CDR3: CASTTPREGYEQYF. The CDR3 nucleotides read TGTGCCAGCACCACGCCGCGGGAGGGCTACGAGCAGTACTTC.

The chain combines TRBV4-1 with TRBJ2-7; D tentatively fits TRBD1 or TRBD2 (5 bases each). V was clipped by 0 bases and J by 6 bases, with 18 bases between them. Per the germline V gene, CDR1 is MGHRA and CDR2 is YSYEKL. The CDR3 spans 16 residues. The CDR3 DNA is TGCGCCAGCAGCCAAGATGTGGGTAGGGGAGCATCCGAGCAGTACTTC. This gives the protein CASSQDVGRGASEQYF.

The table lists this clonotype with a few counts. In nucleotides, the CDR3 is TGTGCCAGCAGTTCGGGACTAGCGGGAACCCAAGAGACCCAGTACTTC. Its translation: CASSSGLAGTQETQYF. This chain links TRBV27 with TRBJ2-5, with 13 positions matching TRBD2. The V gene end was trimmed by 4 bases and the J gene end by 1 base; junction bases not matched to a gene: 3. This CDR3 region has 16 residues. Germline V gene sequence: CDR1 MNHEY, CDR2 SMNVEV (reference sequence).

This chain links TRBV4-2 with TRBJ1-4; D is undetermined. This CDR3 has 14 residues. Germline V gene lookup returns CDR1 LGHNA and CDR2 YNFKEQ. Trimming stripped 4 bases from V and 0 bases from J, with 6 bases between. In DNA form, the CDR3 reads TGTGCCAGCAGCCCTGATACAACTAATGAAAAACTGTTTTTT. This codes for CASSPDTTNEKLFF.